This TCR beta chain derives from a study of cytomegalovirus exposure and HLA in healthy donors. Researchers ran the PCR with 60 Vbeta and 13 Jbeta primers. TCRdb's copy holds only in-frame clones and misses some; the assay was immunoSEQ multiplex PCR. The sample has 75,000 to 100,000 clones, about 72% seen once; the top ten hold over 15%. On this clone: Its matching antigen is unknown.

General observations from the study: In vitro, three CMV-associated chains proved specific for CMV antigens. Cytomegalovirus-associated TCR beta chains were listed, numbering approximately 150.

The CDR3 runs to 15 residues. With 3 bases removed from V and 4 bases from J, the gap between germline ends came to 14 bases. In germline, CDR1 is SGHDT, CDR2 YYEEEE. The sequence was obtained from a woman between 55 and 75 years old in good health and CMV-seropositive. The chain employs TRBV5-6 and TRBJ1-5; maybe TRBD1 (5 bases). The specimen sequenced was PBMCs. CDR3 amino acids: CASSYLGRGNQPQHF. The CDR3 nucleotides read TGTGCCAGCAGCTACCTCGGAAGGGGAAATCAGCCCCAGCATTTT.